Listed below are T cell receptor beta chains from one sample, sequenced in a study of blood T cell repertoires in COVID-19. Produced via immunoSEQ multiplex PCR; TCRdb's table is partial and in-frame only. This repertoire shows fewer than 100,000 clones, around 72% found once; its top ten account for around 24%. The sequencing sample was made of peripheral blood. The receptors were gathered from a man between 65 and 80 years old with acute or convalescent COVID-19. Each CDR3 is given with its conserved first and last residue. D genes are given only for firm matches. Clone size is not always given. Where it is, it says once, few, many or a class for expanded clones.

>.|TRBJ2-5|TRBV30|.
CAWSAYSGTFQETQYF
TGTGCCTGGAGTGCTTACTCCGGGACTTTCCAAGAGACCCAGTACTTC
>.|TRBJ2-7|TRBV28|TRBD1
CASTTGVPYEQYF
TGTGCCAGCACGACAGGGGTCCCTTACGAGCAGTACTTC
>.|TRBJ2-1|TRBV7-9|.
CASSPTYPGNEQFF
TGTGCCAGCAGTCCGACTTACCCTGGCAATGAGCAGTTCTTC
>.|TRBJ1-4|TRBV18|.
CASSPDRKATNEKLFF
TGTGCCAGCTCTCCCGACAGGAAGGCAACTAATGAAAAACTGTTTTTT
>.|TRBJ2-1|TRBV27|.
CASSLAGAYNEQFF
TGTGCCAGCAGTTTGGCAGGGGCCTACAATGAGCAGTTCTTC
>.|TRBJ2-3|TRBV9|TRBD1
CASSRQGTSDTQYF
TGTGCCAGCAGCCGACAGGGGACCTCAGATACGCAGTATTTT
>.|TRBJ2-4|TRBV19|.
CASTNGRTTLANIQYF
TGTGCCAGTACCAATGGGCGGACAACATTGGCAAACATTCAGTACTTC
>few|TRBJ2-1|TRBV30|.
CAWHTGSSYNEQFF
TGTGCCTGGCATACAGGGAGCTCCTACAATGAGCAGTTCTTC
>.|TRBJ2-1|TRBV5-5|TRBD1
CASSPPTGSQFF
TGTGCCAGCAGCCCGCCGACAGGGTCACAGTTCTTC
>once|TRBJ1-2|TRBV28|.
CASSPDSRYGYTF
TGTGCCAGCAGCCCGGACAGCCGCTATGGCTACACCTTC
>few|TRBJ2-7|TRBV5-4|TRBD2
CASSSGLGETYEQYF
TGTGCCAGCAGCTCGGGACTAGGAGAGACCTACGAGCAGTACTTC
>.|TRBJ2-3|TRBV28|TRBD2
CASSPLGTSGRDTQYF
TGTGCCAGCAGCCCCCTGGGGACTAGCGGGAGAGATACGCAGTATTTT
>.|TRBJ1-5|TRBV6-1|.
CASGERDTNQPQHF
TGTGCCAGCGGTGAGAGGGATACCAATCAGCCCCAGCATTTT
>.|TRBJ2-3|TRBV11-2|TRBD2
CASSPGLAGADTQYF
TGTGCCAGCAGCCCCGGACTAGCGGGAGCAGATACGCAGTATTTT
>.|TRBJ2-7|TRBV27|.
CASSSGGGRLGGEQYF
TGTGCCAGCAGTAGTGGGGGGGGCAGGCTGGGGGGCGAGCAGTACTTC
>.|TRBJ2-7|TRBV7-2|.
CASSSQGPGEQYF
TGTGCCAGCAGCTCTCAGGGTCCCGGCGAGCAGTACTTC
>once|TRBJ2-2|TRBV10-3|TRBD2
CAISGKTSGTPGELFF
TGTGCCATCAGTGGAAAGACTAGCGGGACTCCCGGGGAGCTGTTTTTT
>.|TRBJ1-1|TRBV9|.
CASSVGRLNTEAFF
TGTGCCAGCAGCGTGGGCAGACTGAACACTGAAGCTTTCTTT
>.|TRBJ1-4|TRBV6-5|TRBD1
CASNMDRGKEKLFF
TGTGCCAGCAACATGGACAGGGGAAAAGAAAAACTGTTTTTT
>.|TRBJ2-7|TRBV30|TRBD2
CAWRLAGVFEQYF
TGTGCCTGGCGGCTAGCGGGAGTTTTCGAGCAGTACTTC
>.|TRBJ2-2|TRBV7-3|.
CASSKGSRNTGELFF
TGTGCCAGCAGTAAAGGGAGCAGAAACACCGGGGAGCTGTTTTTT